What follows describes a single T cell receptor (beta chain). Germline V gene sequence: CDR1 ENHRY, CDR2 SYGVKD. V dropped 8 bases and J dropped 3 bases, with 7 bases sitting between them. The CDR3 loop spans 11 amino acids. The data belong to a study of CD8 T cells in Susac syndrome. Sequencing of TCR beta was carried out in blood CD8+ and CD4+ T cells. Negative isolation was applied to CD8+ and CD4+ T cells, and FACS enrichment was applied to TEMRA cells. With random hexamers, reverse transcription was performed on about 0.5 to 1 ug of RNA. MiXCR, applied by TCRdb to the immunoSEQ multiplex PCR reads, yields one record per CDR3 protein. Among 150,000 to 200,000 distinct CDR3 sequences listed, just under 95% were seen once.

Material for sequencing was CD4+ T cells from PBMCs. The sequence came from a human donor in good health. V gene TRBV10-3 combines with J gene TRBJ1-2, with D unclear. The CDR3 sequence: CAIPAHYGYTF. CDR3 sequence (DNA): TGTGCCATCCCAGCCCACTATGGCTACACCTTC.